This TCR beta chain was captured by sequencing in a study of shared clonotypes between healthy human individuals. Study-wide results and limits: Limited genetic and exposure-history diversity came from having few donors.

J lost 2 bases, V lost 4 bases, and 8 bases had no gene match. Germline V gene lookup returns CDR1 SGHNT and CDR2 YYREEE (reference sequence). The CDR3 runs 16 residues. Sequencing used immunoSEQ multiplex PCR; TCRdb keeps in-frame clones, though not all of them. The profile shows hundreds of thousands of clones, 70% to 80% of them singletons. Note on this clone: What it binds is not known.

This receptor was obtained from a woman between 35 and 50 years old in good health. Some clones in this sample may be carry-over from other donors' samples. Sequenced input: PBMCs. The J gene is TRBJ2-1, the V gene TRBV5-4, with 8 bases lining up with TRBD2. Here the CDR3 reads CASSPPGTSPYNEQFF. DNA of the CDR3: TGTGCCAGCAGCCCCCCCGGGACTAGTCCCTACAATGAGCAGTTCTTC.